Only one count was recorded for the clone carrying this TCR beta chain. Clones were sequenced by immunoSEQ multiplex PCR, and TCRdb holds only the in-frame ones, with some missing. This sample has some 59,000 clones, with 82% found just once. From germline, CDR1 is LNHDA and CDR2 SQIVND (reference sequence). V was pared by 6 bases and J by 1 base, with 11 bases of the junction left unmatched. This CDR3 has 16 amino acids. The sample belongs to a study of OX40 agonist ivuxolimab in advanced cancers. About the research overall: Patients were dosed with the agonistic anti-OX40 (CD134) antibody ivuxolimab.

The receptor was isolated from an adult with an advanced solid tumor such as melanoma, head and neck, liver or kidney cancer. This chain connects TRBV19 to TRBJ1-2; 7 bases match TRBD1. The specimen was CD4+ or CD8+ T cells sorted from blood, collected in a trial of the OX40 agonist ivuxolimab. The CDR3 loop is CASSGTAHTRNYGYTF. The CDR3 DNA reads TGTGCCAGTAGCGGGACAGCCCATACCCGTAACTATGGCTACACCTTC.